The next 30 T cell receptor beta chains were all read from a single sample in a study of tumor-infiltrating lymphocytes in localized non-small cell lung cancer. TCRdb keeps only in-frame clones here, not all; method: immunoSEQ multiplex PCR. The sample lists more than 15,000 clones; about 65% were seen once. Sequenced input: lung tumor tissue. Source of these receptors: a human donor with non-small cell lung cancer.

The rearrangement uses TRBV28 and TRBJ2-5; a weak D match, TRBD1 (6 bases). In germline, CDR1 is MDHEN, CDR2 SYDVKM. This CDR3 has 14 residues. V was shortened by 5 bases and J by 2 bases, with 12 bases between the two germline ends. In nucleotides, the CDR3 is TGTGCCAGCAGTCTGAGACAGGTTCAAGAGACCCAGTACTTC. The encoded protein is CASSLRQVQETQYF.

The J gene is TRBJ1-2, the V gene TRBV19; TRBD1 matches 7 bases. After removal of 3 bases from V and 7 bases from J, the junction contained 5 bases not matched to a gene. Germline lookup yields CDR1 LNHDA and CDR2 SQIVND (reference sequence). CDR3 length: 13 amino acids. CDR3 DNA: TGTGCCAGTAGTATTCAGGGGGTGCCTGGCTACACCTTC. This translates into CASSIQGVPGYTF.

The chain employs TRBV19 and TRBJ1-5; TRBD1 agrees at 9 bases. Trimming took 5 bases from V and 2 from J; bases not matched to a gene: 4. CDR1 and CDR2 from the germline V gene are LNHDA and SQIVND (reference sequence). The CDR3 runs to 15 residues. The CDR3 here is CASSPRDRGNQPQHF. The CDR3 DNA reads TGTGCCAGTAGTCCCCGGGACAGGGGCAATCAGCCCCAGCATTTT.

The rearrangement joins TRBV7-9 to TRBJ1-2, with unresolved D. Germline V gene lookup returns CDR1 SEHNR and CDR2 FQNEAQ (reference sequence). V was clipped by 1 base and J by 1 base, with 7 bases between them. The CDR3 is made up of 14 amino acids. CDR3 coding DNA: TGTGCCAGCAGCTTAGGAGGGTTTAACTATGGCTACACCTTC. Protein: CASSLGGFNYGYTF.

The chain links TRBV19 to TRBJ2-1; D is perhaps TRBD1 or TRBD2 (7 bases each). Germline V lookup: CDR1 LNHDA, CDR2 SQIVND (reference sequence). The CDR3 extends over 16 amino acids. The ends were cut back, 5 bases at V and 7 bases at J, with 21 bases in the middle. CDR3 nucleotide sequence: TGTGCCAGTAGTCCCGTGGGACTCCAGGGGGGGAATGAGCAGTTCTTC. Translating gives CASSPVGLQGGNEQFF.

The chain recombines TRBV7-2 with TRBJ2-7; maybe TRBD1 (6 bases). Trimming shortened V by 1 base and J by 3 bases, and 10 bases separated the two germline ends. The CDR3 length is 14 residues. Germline assignment: CDR1 SGHTA and CDR2 FQGNSA. The CDR3 DNA is TGTGCCAGCAGCTTAGGGGGGCTGAGCTACGAGCAGTACTTC. Residues: CASSLGGLSYEQYF.

The chain carries TRBV2 and TRBJ2-1; D gene uncertain. V lost 5 bases to trimming and J lost 9 bases, with 20 bases between them. This CDR3 spans 15 amino acids. Looked up from germline, CDR1 is SNHLY and CDR2 is FYNNEI. The CDR3 DNA follows: TGTGCCAGCAGTTCGGGTCAGGCCTTCGTGATTGAGCAGTTCTTC. As protein: CASSSGQAFVIEQFF.

V gene TRBV30 combines with J gene TRBJ1-1; TRBD1 matches at 7 bases. CDR1 and CDR2 (germline): GTSNPN, SVGIG (reference sequence). V dropped 5 bases and J dropped 4; count of bases not matched to a gene: 10. The CDR3 loop spans 14 amino acids. CDR3: CAWWRDGDSTEAFF. The CDR3 nucleotides are TGTGCCTGGTGGCGGGACGGGGACAGCACTGAAGCTTTCTTT.

This clone was counted once. The rearrangement links TRBV5-1 to TRBJ1-2, with D tentatively TRBD1 (5 bases). The CDR3 spans 15 residues. Trimming cost V 0 bases and J 2 bases, with 11 bases left between them. The germline CDR1 and CDR2 sequences are SGHRS and YFSETQ. CDR3 DNA: TGCGCCAGCAGCTTGGAGATGGCAGGGAACTATGGCTACACCTTC. This codes for CASSLEMAGNYGYTF. Drawing the rest from reference TRBV5-1 and TRBJ1-2, the complete variable domain is KAGVTQTPRYLIKTRGQQVTLSCSPISGHRSVSWYQQTPGQGLQFLFEYFSETQRNKGNFPGRFSGRQFSNSRSEMNVSTLELGDSALYLCASSLEMAGNYGYTFGSGTRLTVV.

This clone was counted between two and nine times. The chain employs TRBV19 and TRBJ1-2; 7 nucleotides agree with TRBD1. Germline CDR1 reads LNHDA; CDR2 reads SQIVND (reference sequence). J was trimmed by 6 bases and V by 5 bases; bases with no gene match: 6. The CDR3 covers 13 residues. The CDR3 DNA is TGTGCCAGTAGTCGACAGGGCTCCCATGGCTACACCTTC. Its translation: CASSRQGSHGYTF.

The rearrangement uses TRBV7-2 and TRBJ2-1; 9 bases agree with TRBD2. CDR1 and CDR2 (germline): SGHTA, FQGNSA. J was trimmed by 5 bases and V by 1 base; bases with no gene match: 9. This CDR3 region has 17 residues. In DNA, the CDR3 is TGTGCCAGCAGCTTAGAGGGGTCGGGACTAGCAAACAATGAGCAGTTCTTC. Amino acids: CASSLEGSGLANNEQFF.

Turning to this clone: This sample also contains other DNA sequences that code for the same CDR3. The gene calls are TRBV29-1 and TRBJ1-1, with D maybe TRBD1 (5 bases). Looked up from germline, CDR1 is SQVTM and CDR2 is ANQGSEA. This CDR3 has 13 residues. The V gene lost 5 bases and the J gene lost 0 bases, with 10 bases spanning the gap. In nucleotides, the CDR3 is TGCAGCGTTAGGGGCAGCATGAACACTGAAGCTTTCTTT. Protein sequence: CSVRGSMNTEAFF.

The chain carries TRBV6-5 and TRBJ1-5, with D unresolved. Germline assignment: CDR1 MNHEY and CDR2 SVGAGI. V lost 2 bases to trimming and J lost 1 base, with 9 bases between them. CDR3 length: 15 residues. CDR3 nucleotides: TGTGCCAGCAGTTACCGTACACCGAGCAATCAGCCCCAGCATTTT. Its protein product is CASSYRTPSNQPQHF.

This clone turned up a few times. Additional DNA sequences in this sample encode the identical CDR3. The rearrangement uses TRBV6-1 and TRBJ1-2, with a tentative D call TRBD1 (5 bases). This CDR3 contains 14 residues. V was trimmed by 1 base and J by 4 bases, leaving 10 bases between them. CDR1 and CDR2 (germline): MNHNS, SASEGT. In nucleotides, the CDR3 is TGTGCCAGCAGTGAAGGAACAGGCCTCTATGGCTACACCTTC. Residues: CASSEGTGLYGYTF.

This clone came up once. The chain combines TRBV7-9 with TRBJ2-2, with D possibly TRBD2 on 5 matching bases. The CDR3 is 14 amino acids. V was trimmed by 3 bases and J by 7 bases, leaving 12 bases between them. In germline, CDR1 is SEHNR, CDR2 FQNEAQ (reference sequence). The CDR3 sequence: CASSLDGSFGELFF. CDR3 in DNA: TGTGCCAGCAGCTTGGATGGGAGTTTCGGGGAGCTGTTTTTT.

This clone was detected only a few times. The genes are TRBV11-3 and TRBJ2-1; D is unresolved. V shed 3 bases and J shed 7 bases, with 16 bases lying between them. This CDR3 is 15 amino acids long. CDR1 is SGHNT, CDR2 YENEEA, per germline. DNA for the CDR3: TGTGCCAGCAGCTTTGACTCCACTTCCACGAATGAGCAGTTCTTC. Protein sequence: CASSFDSTSTNEQFF.

The V and J genes are TRBV7-2 and TRBJ1-2, with a tentative D call TRBD1 (6 bases). In germline, CDR1 is SGHTA, CDR2 FQGNSA. There are 14 residues in the CDR3. Trimming left V 5 bases short and J 8 bases short, with 18 bases between. CDR3: CASSRSGAGMGYTF. The CDR3 DNA sequence: TGTGCCAGCAGCCGCTCGGGGGCGGGGATGGGCTACACCTTC.

This clone has just one count. The rearrangement links TRBV28 to TRBJ1-5; no definite D call. CDR1 MDHEN and CDR2 SYDVKM come from the germline V gene. The CDR3 has 16 residues. V was cut by 2 bases and J by 1 base, with 12 bases left in between. In DNA form, the CDR3 reads TGTGCCAGCAGTTTAGCTGAAGGGTTGAGCAATCAGCCCCAGCATTTT. Its protein product is CASSLAEGLSNQPQHF. The full variable domain, rest sourced from reference TRBV28 and TRBJ1-5, is DVKVTQSSRYLVKRTGEKVFLECVQDMDHENMFWYRQDPGLGLRLIYFSYDVKMKEKGDIPEGYSVSREKKERFSLILESASTNQTSMYLCASSLAEGLSNQPQHFGDGTRLSIL.

V and J are TRBV28 and TRBJ1-5, with a tentative D call TRBD1 (6 bases). The V gene lost 2 bases and the J gene lost 7 bases, with 15 bases spanning the gap. This CDR3 is built from 15 residues. CDR1 and CDR2 from the germline V gene are MDHEN and SYDVKM. The CDR3 DNA sequence: TGTGCCAGCAGTTTACCCGGGGGCGGGGGACAGCCCCAGCATTTT. Translation: CASSLPGGGGQPQHF.

As concerns this clone: A read error may account for a junction end that differs from germline. J is TRBJ2-3 and V is TRBV4-2, with 11 bases that match TRBD2. Looked up from germline, CDR1 is LGHNA and CDR2 is YNFKEQ. This CDR3 has 17 residues. CDR3 sequence (DNA): TGTGCCAGCAGCCTTAGAGGGCTAGCGGGAGGCACAGATACGCAATATTTT. Its protein product is CASSLRGLAGGTDTQYF.

V and J are TRBV5-6 and TRBJ1-2; no firm D call. Germline V gives CDR1 SGHDT, CDR2 YYEEEE. Trimming took 7 bases from V and 10 from J, leaving 17 bases between them. The CDR3 is 12 residues long. The CDR3 DNA is TGTGCCAGCCGAGGCGGCCTTTTACTCTACACCTTC. This sequence encodes CASRGGLLLYTF.

This clone has a single count. The rearrangement uses TRBV15 and TRBJ2-3, with TRBD2 identical over 7 bases. The J segment lost 2 bases and the V segment lost 4 bases, leaving 9 bases of the junction unmatched. Germline V gene data show CDR1 as LNHNV and CDR2 as YYDKDF (reference sequence). CDR3 length: 16 amino acids. CDR3 region: CATSKTSGLPTDTQYF. The CDR3 nucleotides read TGTGCCACCAGCAAAACCTCGGGACTACCCACAGATACGCAGTATTTT.

This sequence joins TRBV5-6 and TRBJ1-1, with unresolved D. The V gene's germline CDR1 is SGHDT and CDR2 YYEEEE. V dropped 2 bases and J dropped 1 base, with 12 bases sitting between them. The CDR3 runs to 15 residues. CDR3 DNA sequence: TGTGCCAGCAGCTTTACGAGGGTGAGGAACACTGAAGCTTTCTTT. Residues: CASSFTRVRNTEAFF.

The J gene is TRBJ2-5, the V gene TRBV19; 12 bases are a match to TRBD1. The ends lost 0 bases at V and 7 bases at J; junction bases unmatched: 3. The CDR3 sequence is 15 residues long. Germline V gene data show CDR1 as LNHDA and CDR2 as SQIVND (reference sequence). The CDR3, as DNA: TGTGCCAGTAGTATAGATGGGGGACAGGGGGCGACCCAGTACTTC. This sequence encodes CASSIDGGQGATQYF. Full variable domain (missing parts from reference TRBV19 and TRBJ2-5): DGGITQSPKYLFRKEGQNVTLSCEQNLNHDAMYWYRQDPGQGLRLIYYSQIVNDFQKGDIAEGYSVSREKKESFPLTVTSAQKNPTAFYLCASSIDGGQGATQYFGPGTRLLVL.

In its sample, this clone ranks as large (0.1 to 1%). The chain carries TRBV6-6 and TRBJ1-2; a possible D gene is TRBD1 (6 bases). The CDR3 has 14 amino acids. Looked up from germline, CDR1 is MNHNY and CDR2 is SVGAGI (reference sequence). Trimming left V 6 bases short and J 4 bases short, with 15 bases between. CDR3 nucleotide sequence: TGTGCCAGCAGCCCCAGGGGTTCGGGCTATGGCTACACCTTC. This sequence encodes CASSPRGSGYGYTF.

The chain uses TRBV29-1 and TRBJ1-2, with TRBD1 identical over 10 bases. CDR3 length: 15 amino acids. Germline CDR1 and CDR2: SQVTM and ANQGSEA. V lost 6 bases and J lost 1; bases outside the gene matches: 8. CDR3 loop: CSVGDRGSFNYGYTF. The CDR3 bases are TGCAGCGTCGGGGACAGGGGTTCTTTTAACTATGGCTACACCTTC.

The count of this clone is one. The chain combines TRBV10-1 with TRBJ2-5, with TRBD2 identical over 13 bases. Germline V gives CDR1 WNHNN, CDR2 SYGVQD (reference sequence). The CDR3 runs to 17 residues. The V segment lost 3 bases and the J segment 2 bases; nucleotides outside the gene matches: 6. CDR3 DNA: TGCGCCAGCAGTGAAGGACTAGCGGGGGCAGGGCAAGAGACCCAGTACTTC. The encoded protein is CASSEGLAGAGQETQYF.

The chain uses TRBV27 and TRBJ2-7; 11 nucleotides align to TRBD1. V shed 5 bases, J shed 4 bases, and the junction held 7 bases outside the gene matches. This CDR3 comprises 15 residues. In germline, CDR1 is MNHEY, CDR2 SMNVEV (reference sequence). CDR3 in amino acids: CASSPRDRGEYEQYF. The CDR3 DNA reads TGTGCCAGCAGTCCCAGGGACAGGGGGGAGTACGAGCAGTACTTC.

The rearrangement joins TRBV28 to TRBJ2-7; a weak D match, TRBD2 (6 bases). Germline V gene data show CDR1 as MDHEN and CDR2 as SYDVKM. The CDR3 sequence is 15 residues long. The ends were cut back, 4 bases at V and 7 bases at J, with 20 bases in the middle. In DNA, the CDR3 is TGTGCCAGCAGTTACGGAGGGCCCCGGGATCGGGAGCAGTACTTC. This encodes CASSYGGPRDREQYF.

J is TRBJ1-6 and V is TRBV7-2, with 9 bases that match TRBD1. The CDR3 has 11 amino acids. Germline V gene lookup returns CDR1 SGHTA and CDR2 FQGNSA. The V segment lost 5 bases and the J segment 15 bases; nucleotides outside the gene matches: 2. The CDR3 here is CASSRDRVLHF. DNA of the CDR3: TGTGCCAGCAGCCGGGACAGGGTCCTCCACTTT.